This T cell receptor (beta chain) was sequenced for a study of blood T cell repertoires in COVID-19. Study-wide context: In each case, the material was cDNA or gDNA derived from T cells, B-cell-depleted T cells, or PBMCs.

V trimming: 5 bases; J trimming: 6 bases; junction bases outside the gene matches: 6. CDR3 length: 14 amino acids. Germline CDR1 reads SNHLY; CDR2 reads FYNNEI. This study enrolled people aged about 18 to 90 from 20 to 25 US geographic areas. TCRdb's copy holds only in-frame clones and misses some; the assay was immunoSEQ multiplex PCR. This sample has some 300,000 clones; 70% to 90% occur once, and the top ten carry about 1%. The chain employs TRBV2 and TRBJ1-5; 8 nucleotides match TRBD1. Sequenced input: PBMCs or T cells enriched from blood (not recorded which). The receptor was isolated from a woman aged 25 to 39 who had recovered from COVID-19. The CDR3, as DNA: TGTGCCAGCAGTCTACAGGGGGTCGGTCAGCCCCAGCATTTT. Its translation: CASSLQGVGQPQHF.